These T cell receptor beta chains were read from a single sample in a study of graft-versus-host responses after intestinal transplantation. Clones were sequenced by immunoSEQ multiplex PCR, and TCRdb holds only the in-frame ones, with some missing. The data show about 86,000 clones, approximately 90% seen once. The antigens these receptors bind are not known. This specimen was unstimulated CD4+ T cells sorted from spleen or lymph node cells, taken before transplant. These receptors came from a human donor who was the organ donor for an intestinal transplant. Each CDR3 is given with its conserved first and last residue. A D gene is named only where the DNA matches it firmly.

v_gene	j_gene	d_gene	len	CDR3nt	CDR3aa
TRBV19	TRBJ1-3	TRBD1	16	TGTGCCAGTAGTGGTACAGGGGAGCTTTCTGGAAACACCATATATTTT	CASSGTGELSGNTIYF
TRBV29-1	TRBJ2-5	TRBD1	13	TGCAGCGTTGACCCCGACAGGGGCGAGACCCAGTACTTC	CSVDPDRGETQYF
TRBV4-3	TRBJ2-6	-	15	TGCGCCAGCAGCCCCCTGGGCGCTGGGGCCAACGTCCTGACTTTC	CASSPLGAGANVLTF
TRBV7-8	TRBJ1-2	TRBD1	15	TGTGCCAGCACCCAAACCCGCAGGGGGAACTATGGCTACACCTTC	CASTQTRRGNYGYTF
TRBV12-1	TRBJ2-2	-	14	TGTGCCAGCAGCTTATGGCCGGGAACCGGGGAGCTGTTTTTT	CASSLWPGTGELFF
TRBV27	TRBJ2-5	-	12	TGTGCCAGCAGTGGGCTGCTGGAGACCCAGTACTTC	CASSGLLETQYF
TRBV4-2	TRBJ2-5	-	13	TGTGCCAGCAGCGCCCGGAGCCAAGAGACCCAGTACTTC	CASSARSQETQYF
TRBV5-4	TRBJ2-5	-	15	TGTGCCAGCAGCTTGGTAGCCGGGGGAAGAGAGACCCAGTACTTC	CASSLVAGGRETQYF
TRBV21-1	TRBJ1-4	-	14	TGTGCCAGCAGGACAGGACAGAACTACGAAAAACTGTTTTTT	CASRTGQNYEKLFF
TRBV11-3	TRBJ1-6	-	13	TGTGCCAGCCGCTTGACAGGACGTTCACCCCTCCACTTT	CASRLTGRSPLHF
TRBV5-4	TRBJ2-7	-	13	TGTGCCAGCAGCTTGGTTCCCACCTACGAGCAGTACTTC	CASSLVPTYEQYF